Given below is one T cell receptor (beta chain) in context. Antigen: not known. The ends were cut back, 8 bases at V and 0 bases at J, with 14 bases in the middle. Germline V gives CDR1 MNHEY, CDR2 SVGAGI. The CDR3 covers 14 residues. The method was immunoSEQ multiplex PCR; TCRdb's version includes in-frame clones alone and lacks a portion of them. The table has under 150,000 clones, 90% to 95% seen once. The data belong to a study of siplizumab effects on memory and regulatory T cells. General study findings and limits: Treg-derived clones made up an average of about 73% of mappable alloreactive CD4+ clones with siplizumab and 26.9% in controls. Proliferating siplizumab-cultured Tregs lacked confirmed suppressive function.

Sequencing was done on a sample of non-Treg CD4+ T cells sorted from blood. This clonotype was sampled from a human donor in good health. The chain links TRBV6-5 to TRBJ2-7, with no clear D. The CDR3 here is CASGRTRSSYEQYF. CDR3 in DNA: TGTGCCAGCGGGCGGACCAGGAGCTCCTACGAGCAGTACTTC.